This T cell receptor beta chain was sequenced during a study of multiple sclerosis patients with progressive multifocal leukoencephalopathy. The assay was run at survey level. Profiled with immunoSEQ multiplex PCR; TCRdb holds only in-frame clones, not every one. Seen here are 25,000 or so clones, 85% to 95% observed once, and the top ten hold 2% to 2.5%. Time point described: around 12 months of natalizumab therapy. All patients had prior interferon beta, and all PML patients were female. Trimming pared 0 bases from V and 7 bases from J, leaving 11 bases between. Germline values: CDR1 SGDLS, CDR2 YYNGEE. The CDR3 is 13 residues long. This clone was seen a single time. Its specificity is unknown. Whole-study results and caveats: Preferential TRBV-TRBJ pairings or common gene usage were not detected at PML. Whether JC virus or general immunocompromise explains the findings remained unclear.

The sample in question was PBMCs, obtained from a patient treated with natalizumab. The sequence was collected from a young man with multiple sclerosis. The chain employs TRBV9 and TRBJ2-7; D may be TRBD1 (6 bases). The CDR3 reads CASSVEVGGEQYV. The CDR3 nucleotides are TGTGCCAGCAGCGTAGAAGTAGGGGGTGAGCAGTACGTC.